The 7 T cell receptor beta chains in this list originate from one sample, sequenced in a study of identical twins. MiXCR was run by TCRdb on the 5' RACE reads, yielding one entry per CDR3 protein. The table has more than 600,000 distinct CDR3 sequences, 15% to 20% seen once. Another study also made use of these data, one on T cells expressing NK-cell markers.

The source material was PBMCs. The receptors were sampled from a woman between 18 and 30 years old in good health.

The gene calls are TRBV29-1 and TRBJ2-3, with 9 bases that match TRBD2. Trimming cost V 4 bases and J 4 bases; bases outside gene matches: 6. Germline V gene data show CDR1 as SQVTM and CDR2 as ANQGSEA. This CDR3 has 14 residues. This CDR3 reads CSVGTSAVPDTQYF. The DNA for the CDR3 is TGCAGCGTTGGGACTAGCGCGGTTCCAGATACGCAGTATTTT.

This chain uses TRBV20-1 with TRBJ2-1, with D unclear. V lost 2 bases and J lost 0, with 11 bases in between. CDR1 is DFQATT and CDR2 is SNEGSKA in the germline V gene (reference sequence). The CDR3 extends over 15 amino acids. This CDR3 is CSARRAESSYNEQFF. DNA of the CDR3: TGCAGTGCTAGAAGAGCTGAAAGCTCCTACAATGAGCAGTTCTTC.

The genes are TRBV20-1 and TRBJ1-2, with D possibly matching TRBD1 (5 bases). The CDR3 has 14 amino acids. Trimming took 0 bases from V and 2 from J, leaving 10 bases between them. Germline V gene sequence: CDR1 DFQATT, CDR2 SNEGSKA (reference sequence). CDR3 region: CSAREAGTNYGYTF. The CDR3 nucleotides read TGCAGTGCTAGAGAAGCGGGGACCAACTATGGCTACACCTTC.

J is TRBJ2-7 and V is TRBV29-1; 12 nucleotides line up with TRBD1. The CDR3 contains 13 residues. Germline V gene data show CDR1 as SQVTM and CDR2 as ANQGSEA. V trimming: 6 bases; J trimming: 3 bases; junction bases outside the gene matches: 3. This CDR3 reads CSVGTGGFYEQYF. The CDR3 bases are TGCAGCGTCGGGACAGGGGGCTTCTACGAGCAGTACTTC.

In its sample, this clonotype was seen a few times. V and J are TRBV12-3 or TRBV12-4 and TRBJ2-1; 8 positions match TRBD2. This CDR3 is built from 14 residues. J was trimmed by 11 bases and V by 5 bases; bases with no gene match: 11. The CDR3 bases are TGTGCCAGCAGTCCCGGGACTAGGTCAATGAAGCAGTTCTTC. Translated, it gives CASSPGTRSMKQFF.

This clonotype was seen ten or more times. The gene calls are TRBV12-3 or TRBV12-4 and TRBJ2-7; D remains unclear. The CDR3 contains 12 residues. The V and J ends lost 5 bases and 2 bases respectively, with 7 bases between them. This CDR3 reads CASSPRPYEQYF. CDR3 nucleotides: TGTGCCAGCAGTCCGCGTCCCTACGAGCAGTACTTC.

This clonotype has only a few counts. This chain uses TRBV12-5 with TRBJ1-1; D ambiguous. CDR1 and CDR2 (germline): LGHNT, FRNRAP. The CDR3 runs 15 residues. V was cut by 6 bases and J by 1 base, with 15 bases left in between. The DNA for the CDR3 is TGTGCTAGTGGCCCTCCCGAGGGATCGAACACTGAAGCTTTCTTT. It is translated as CASGPPEGSNTEAFF.